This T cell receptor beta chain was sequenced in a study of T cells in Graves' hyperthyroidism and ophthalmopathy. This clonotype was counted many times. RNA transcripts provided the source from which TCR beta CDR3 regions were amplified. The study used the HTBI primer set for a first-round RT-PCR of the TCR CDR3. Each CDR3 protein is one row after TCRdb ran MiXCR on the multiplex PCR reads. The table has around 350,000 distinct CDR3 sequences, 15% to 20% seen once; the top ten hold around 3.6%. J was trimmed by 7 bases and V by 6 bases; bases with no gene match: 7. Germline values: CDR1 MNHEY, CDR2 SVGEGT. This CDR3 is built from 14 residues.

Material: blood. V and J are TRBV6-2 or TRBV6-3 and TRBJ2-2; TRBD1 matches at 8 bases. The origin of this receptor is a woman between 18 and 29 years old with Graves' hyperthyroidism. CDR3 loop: CASSQDRVSGELFF. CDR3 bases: TGTGCCAGCAGCCAGGACAGGGTTAGCGGGGAGCTGTTTTTT.